This T cell receptor (beta chain) was recovered during a study of pediatric ulcerative colitis. Produced via immunoSEQ multiplex PCR; TCRdb's table is partial and in-frame only. The sample holds 55,000 to 70,000 clones, about 90% seen once. Concerning this clone: Other DNA sequences in the same sample also yield this CDR3.

Germline V CDR1 and CDR2: SGHDT, YYEEEE. V lost 0 bases to trimming and J lost 1 base, with 4 bases between them. This CDR3 is 14 amino acids long. The sequence derives from a boy between 10 and 17 years old who was a control in a study of pediatric ulcerative colitis. The V call is TRBV5-6, the J call TRBJ2-2; D unresolved. The sequenced sample was blood. DNA for the CDR3: TGTGCCAGCAGCTTGGGAAGGAACACCGGGGAGCTGTTTTTT. Translated: CASSLGRNTGELFF.